This T cell receptor (beta chain) is drawn from a study of cytomegalovirus exposure and HLA in healthy donors. Trimming pared 5 bases from V and 5 bases from J, leaving 12 bases between. The CDR3 loop spans 13 amino acids. PCR involved 60 Vbeta and 13 Jbeta primers. Libraries were prepared by immunoSEQ multiplex PCR; TCRdb keeps only in-frame clonotypes and omits some of them. The sample lists tens of thousands of clones; more than 75% were seen once. Sample: PBMCs. The source is a female donor in good health and CMV-seronegative. This chain links TRBV23-1 with TRBJ1-1; possibly TRBD1 for D (6 bases). TRBV23-1 is assigned to the ORF class and has an uncertain function. In DNA, the CDR3 is TGCGCCAGCAGTGCCACAGGGAAAACTGAAGCTTTCTTT. Translating it yields CASSATGKTEAFF.